The 6 T cell receptor beta chains in this list originate from one sample, sequenced in a study of post-analysis software for immune sequencing data (dated by TCRdb to 2015 to 2017). The method was PCR. Sequencing was performed on an Illumina HiSeq 2500. To reduce PCR and sequencing biases, unique molecular identifiers were incorporated into the TCR beta cDNA libraries. Starting from the raw public reads, TCRdb applied fastp trimming at Q25, assembled clones with MiXCR and retained in-frame beta chains. Identical CDR3 proteins give one entry, which carries the most common genes and DNA. Across this sample there are hundreds of thousands of distinct CDR3 sequences, with 55% to 60% seen only once. The ten largest make up 11% of the sample. No antigens are known for them. General findings and caveats noted by the study authors: Patients showed significantly higher frequencies than controls for 4 or 5 TRBV segments, among them TRBV5-6, TRBV5-1 and TRBV20-1.

Sequencing input: blood. All receptors come from a girl aged 2-10 years with multiple sclerosis.

Of note for this clonotype: One end of the junction fails to match germline, which may point to a read error. The rearrangement joins TRBV15 to TRBJ2-6; D is possibly TRBD1 or TRBD2 (6 bases each). The CDR3 is 16 amino acids. In germline, CDR1 is LNHNV, CDR2 YYDKDF (reference sequence). Written as DNA, the CDR3 is TGTGCCACCAACAGAGGAGGGGGAGATGGGGCCAACGTCCTGACTTTC. It encodes CATNRGGGDGANVLTF.

This clonotype was detected once. V is TRBV19 and J is TRBJ2-1; D possibly corresponds to TRBD1 (6 bases). V dropped 6 bases and J dropped 6 bases, with 15 bases sitting between them. The germline V gene has CDR1 LNHDA and CDR2 SQIVND (reference sequence). The CDR3 totals 14 residues. The CDR3 here is CASRGFGTSNEQFF. The CDR3 DNA sequence: TGTGCCAGTAGGGGGTTTGGGACATCCAATGAGCAGTTCTTC.

The V and J genes are TRBV12-3 or TRBV12-4 and TRBJ2-7; TRBD2 is a possible D gene (5 bases). The closer fit of TRBJ2-5 to the DNA end suggests the J call may be wrong. The CDR3 is 14 residues long. This CDR3 reads CASSFLTRSETQYF. CDR3 nucleotides: TGTGCCAGCAGTTTTCTAACTAGGTCGGAGACCCAGTACTTC.

V and J are TRBV12-3 or TRBV12-4 and TRBJ2-7, with D tentatively TRBD1 (6 bases). The CDR3 is 14 residues long. Between the trimmed V and J ends, which lost 3 bases and 2 bases, there was a span of 11 bases. The chain's CDR3 is CASSFGQSAYEQYF. CDR3 in DNA: TGTGCCAGCAGTTTCGGACAGTCCGCCTACGAGCAGTACTTC.

This chain connects TRBV27 to TRBJ1-6; D is unresolved. Deletions cut 7 bases from V and 12 bases from J, with 16 bases between. CDR1 MNHEY and CDR2 SMNVEV come from the germline V gene (reference sequence). The CDR3 has 13 residues. The CDR3 loop is CASTRVPPEPLHF. The CDR3 nucleotides are TGTGCCAGCACGCGGGTCCCACCTGAACCCCTCCACTTT.

This clonotype was observed a handful of times. The rearrangement uses TRBV5-1 and TRBJ2-2; a possible D gene is TRBD2 (6 bases). Germline CDR1 SGHRS, CDR2 YFSETQ. V was shortened by 7 bases and J by 4 bases, with 17 bases between the two germline ends. The CDR3 is 15 residues long. Here the CDR3 DNA reads TGCGCCAGCGGGCTGGACCAGGGAGGCACCGGGGAGCTGTTTTTT. This gives the protein CASGLDQGGTGELFF.